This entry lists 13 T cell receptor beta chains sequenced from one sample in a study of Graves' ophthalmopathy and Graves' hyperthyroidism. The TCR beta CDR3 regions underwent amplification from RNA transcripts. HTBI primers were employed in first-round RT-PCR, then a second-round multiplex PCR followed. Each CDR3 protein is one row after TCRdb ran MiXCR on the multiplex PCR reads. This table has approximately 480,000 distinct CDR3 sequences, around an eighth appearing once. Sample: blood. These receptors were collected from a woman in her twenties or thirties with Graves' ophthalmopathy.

The CDR3 DNA reads TGTGCCAGCAGTGAAAAAATCCACGAGCAGTACTTC. This encodes CASSEKIHEQYF. The chain has TRBV6-1 and TRBJ2-7; D unclear. The CDR3 extends over 12 amino acids. CDR1 MNHNS and CDR2 SASEGT come from the germline V gene. Trimming left V 2 bases short and J 5 bases short, with 7 bases between.

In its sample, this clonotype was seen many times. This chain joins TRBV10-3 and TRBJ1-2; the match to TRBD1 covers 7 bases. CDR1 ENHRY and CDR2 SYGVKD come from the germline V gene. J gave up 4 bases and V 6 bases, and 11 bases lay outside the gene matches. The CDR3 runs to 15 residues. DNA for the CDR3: TGTGCCATCAGGGAAGGTGGGACAGATCCCTATGGCTACACCTTC. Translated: CAIREGGTDPYGYTF.

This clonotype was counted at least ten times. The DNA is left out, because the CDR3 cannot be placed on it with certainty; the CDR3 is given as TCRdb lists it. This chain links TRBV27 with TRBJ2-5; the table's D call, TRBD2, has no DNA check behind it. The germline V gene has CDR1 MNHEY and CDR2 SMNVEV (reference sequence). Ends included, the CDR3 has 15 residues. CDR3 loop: CASSSSWTRPETQYF.

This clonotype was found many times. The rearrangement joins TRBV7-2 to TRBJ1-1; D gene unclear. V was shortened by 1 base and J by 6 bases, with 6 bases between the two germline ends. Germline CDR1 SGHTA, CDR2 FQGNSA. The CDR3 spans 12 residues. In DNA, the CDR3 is TGTGCCAGCAGCTTAGGGTTCGCTGAAGCTTTCTTT. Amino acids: CASSLGFAEAFF.

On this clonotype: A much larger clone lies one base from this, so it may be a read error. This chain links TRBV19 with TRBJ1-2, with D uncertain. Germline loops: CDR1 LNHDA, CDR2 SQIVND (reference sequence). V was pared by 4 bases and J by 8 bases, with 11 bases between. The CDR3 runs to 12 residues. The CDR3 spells CASSTSPLGYTF. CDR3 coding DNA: TGTGCCAGTAGTACATCCCCCTTGGGCTACACCTTC.

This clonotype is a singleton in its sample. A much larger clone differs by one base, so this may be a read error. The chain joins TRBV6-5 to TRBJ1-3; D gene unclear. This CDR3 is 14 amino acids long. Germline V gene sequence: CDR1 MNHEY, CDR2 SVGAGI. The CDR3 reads CASSYSERGNTIDF. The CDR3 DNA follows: TGTGCCAGCAGTTACTCTGAGCGGGGAAACACCATAGATTTT.

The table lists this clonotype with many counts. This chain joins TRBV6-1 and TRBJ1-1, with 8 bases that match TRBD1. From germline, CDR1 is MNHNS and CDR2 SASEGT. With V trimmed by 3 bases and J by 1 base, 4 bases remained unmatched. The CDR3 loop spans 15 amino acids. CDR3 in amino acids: CASSDGTGTNTEAFF. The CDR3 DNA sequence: TGTGCCAGCAGTGACGGGACAGGTACGAACACTGAAGCTTTCTTT.

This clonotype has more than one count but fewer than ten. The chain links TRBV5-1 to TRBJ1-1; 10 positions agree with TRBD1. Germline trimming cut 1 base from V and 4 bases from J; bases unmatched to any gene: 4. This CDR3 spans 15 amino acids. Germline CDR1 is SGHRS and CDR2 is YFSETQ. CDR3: CASSLWTGGSTEAFF. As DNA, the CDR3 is TGCGCCAGCAGCTTGTGGACAGGGGGTAGCACTGAAGCTTTCTTT.

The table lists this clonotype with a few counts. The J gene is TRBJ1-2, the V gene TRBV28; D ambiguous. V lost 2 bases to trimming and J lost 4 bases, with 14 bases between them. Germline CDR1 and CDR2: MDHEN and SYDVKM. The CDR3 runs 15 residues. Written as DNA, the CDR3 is TGTGCCAGCAGTTTAGTTTCCAGACCTCTCTATGGCTACACCTTC. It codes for CASSLVSRPLYGYTF.

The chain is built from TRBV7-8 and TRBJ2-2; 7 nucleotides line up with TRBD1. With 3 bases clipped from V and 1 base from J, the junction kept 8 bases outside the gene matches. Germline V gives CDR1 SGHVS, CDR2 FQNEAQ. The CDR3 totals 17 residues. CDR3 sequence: CASSFYTGAGNTGELFF. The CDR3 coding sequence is TGTGCCAGCAGCTTTTATACAGGGGCCGGGAACACCGGGGAGCTGTTTTTT.

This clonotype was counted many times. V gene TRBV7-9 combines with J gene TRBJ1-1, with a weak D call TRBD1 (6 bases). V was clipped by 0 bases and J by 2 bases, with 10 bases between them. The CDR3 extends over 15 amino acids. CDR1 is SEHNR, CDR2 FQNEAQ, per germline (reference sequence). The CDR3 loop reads CASSLAGTTNTEAFF. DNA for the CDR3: TGTGCCAGCAGCTTAGCAGGGACAACCAACACTGAAGCTTTCTTT.

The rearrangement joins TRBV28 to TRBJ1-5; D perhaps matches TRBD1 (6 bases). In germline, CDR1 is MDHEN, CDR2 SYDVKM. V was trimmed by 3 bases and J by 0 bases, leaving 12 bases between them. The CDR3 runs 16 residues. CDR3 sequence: CASSLSAGASNQPQHF. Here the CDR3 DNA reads TGTGCCAGCAGTTTGAGTGCGGGGGCTAGCAATCAGCCCCAGCATTTT.

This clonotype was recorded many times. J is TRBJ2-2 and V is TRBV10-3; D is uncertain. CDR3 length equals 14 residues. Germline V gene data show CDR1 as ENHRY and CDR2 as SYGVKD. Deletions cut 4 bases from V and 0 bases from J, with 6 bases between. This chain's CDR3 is CAISGVANTGELFF. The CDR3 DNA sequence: TGTGCCATCAGTGGGGTCGCGAACACCGGGGAGCTGTTTTTT.